The 5 T cell receptor beta chains in this list originate from one sample, sequenced in a study of T cell repertoires in cytomegalovirus infection. No antigen is known for these receptors. From the reads, TCRdb called clonotypes with MiXCR, one entry per CDR3 protein. There are a few hundred thousand distinct CDR3 sequences in the sample; 40% occur only once, and about 48% lies in the top ten. Sequencing used cultured PBMCs, obtained from culture after CMV antigen stimulation. Receptor source: a human donor in good health (CMV status not recorded). Some clones in this sample may be carry-over from other donors' samples.

The chain carries TRBV7-9 and TRBJ1-4; D remains ambiguous. CDR3 length: 14 residues. The V end was cut by 4 bases, the J end by 3 bases, with 9 bases between. Germline-derived CDR1 and CDR2 are SEHNR and FQNEAQ (reference sequence). This chain's CDR3 is CASSSVPSNEKLFF. The CDR3, as DNA: TGTGCCAGCAGCTCCGTGCCGTCTAATGAAAAACTGTTTTTT.

This clonotype turned up a few times. This rearrangement joins TRBV28 to TRBJ2-5; no reliable D call. V lost 4 bases to trimming and J lost 1 base, with 13 bases between them. CDR3 length: 15 amino acids. The germline V gene encodes CDR1 MDHEN and CDR2 SYDVKM. The CDR3 DNA sequence: TGTGCCAGCAGTTCCCCTATAGTGGGCCAAGAGACCCAGTACTTC. It yields the protein CASSSPIVGQETQYF. The complete variable domain, with remaining parts taken from reference TRBV28 and TRBJ2-5, reads DVKVTQSSRYLVKRTGEKVFLECVQDMDHENMFWYRQDPGLGLRLIYFSYDVKMKEKGDIPEGYSVSREKKERFSLILESASTNQTSMYLCASSSPIVGQETQYFGPGTRLLVL.

This clonotype was seen more than once but under ten times. The genes are TRBV6-1 and TRBJ2-1; D perhaps matches TRBD2 (5 bases). Per the germline V gene, CDR1 is MNHNS and CDR2 is SASEGT. V was cut by 1 base and J by 12 bases, with 19 bases left in between. The CDR3 spans 15 residues. As DNA, the CDR3 is TGTGCCAGCAGTGAAGGAGAGGGTGATTGGGGAAGGCAGTTCTTC. It is translated as CASSEGEGDWGRQFF.

The V call is TRBV6-2 or TRBV6-3, the J call TRBJ1-5; D gene ambiguous. This CDR3 has 16 amino acids. From germline, CDR1 is MNHEY and CDR2 SVGEGT. V was pared by 5 bases and J by 2 bases, with 16 bases between. CDR3 nucleotide sequence: TGTGCCAGCAGTCCCTGGGAGGGCGTGGGCAATCAGCCCCAGCATTTT. Translation: CASSPWEGVGNQPQHF.

V usage is TRBV7-9 and J usage is TRBJ2-3, with D unresolved. The CDR3 sequence is 17 residues long. The germline gives CDR1 SEHNR, CDR2 FQNEAQ (reference sequence). V was shortened by 5 bases and J by 4 bases, with 22 bases between the two germline ends. CDR3 in amino acids: CASSPTLASPHSDTQYF. The DNA for the CDR3 is TGTGCCAGCAGCCCCACCTTGGCCTCGCCGCACTCAGATACGCAGTATTTT.